The 5 T cell receptor beta chains reported below all come from one sample, sequenced in a study of blood T cell repertoires in COVID-19. The repertoire was sequenced with immunoSEQ multiplex PCR; TCRdb's copy has only in-frame clones and lacks some. The sample has just under 150,000 clones; about 88% are singletons. Sequencing input: peripheral blood. These receptors originate from a human donor with acute or convalescent COVID-19. The donor label of this sample is uncertain.

V gene TRBV27 combines with J gene TRBJ1-6; the D gene is possibly TRBD1 (6 bases). The CDR3 spans 16 residues. CDR1 is MNHEY, CDR2 SMNVEV, per germline (reference sequence). The V and J ends lost 4 bases and 0 bases respectively, with 10 bases between them. CDR3 region: CASSYRASSYNSPLHF. CDR3 bases: TGTGCCAGCAGTTACAGGGCTAGCTCCTATAATTCACCCCTCCACTTT.

The V call is TRBV11-3, the J call TRBJ1-1; D perhaps matches TRBD1 (5 bases). From germline, CDR1 is SGHNT and CDR2 YENEEA. Trimming stripped 1 base from V and 0 bases from J, with 18 bases between. This CDR3 contains 18 residues. This chain's CDR3 is CASSLVSGVRGMNTEAFF. The CDR3 DNA is TGTGCCAGCAGCTTAGTCTCTGGGGTAAGGGGAATGAACACTGAAGCTTTCTTT.

This rearrangement joins TRBV12-3 or TRBV12-4 to TRBJ2-1; weak D call: TRBD2 (5 bases). Trimming left V 5 bases short and J 9 bases short, with 11 bases between. The CDR3 length is 12 residues. Here the CDR3 DNA reads TGTGCCAGCAGTCCGACGGGGAGTGAGCAGTTCTTC. Translating gives CASSPTGSEQFF.

This clone was detected only once. The J gene is TRBJ2-1, the V gene TRBV5-1, with D hard to call. CDR1 and CDR2 (germline): SGHRS, YFSETQ. The CDR3 is made up of 14 amino acids. Deletions cut 3 bases from V and 4 bases from J, with 11 bases between. The CDR3 region has the DNA TGCGCCAGCAGCTATGGGCAGACATACAATGAGCAGTTCTTC. Amino acid sequence: CASSYGQTYNEQFF.

This clone was seen a handful of times. V gene TRBV7-9 combines with J gene TRBJ1-6, with unresolved D. Germline CDR1 is SEHNR and CDR2 is FQNEAQ (reference sequence). V lost 5 bases, J lost 6 bases, and 14 bases lay in between. The CDR3 extends over 15 amino acids. CDR3 sequence: CASSRLGLSNSPLHF. DNA of the CDR3: TGTGCCAGCAGCCGACTAGGGTTGTCTAATTCACCCCTCCACTTT.